The rows below give T cell receptor beta chains drawn from one sample of a study of breast tumors, draining lymph nodes, adjacent tissues. TCRdb redid the calling of the multiplex PCR reads with MiXCR, one entry per CDR3 protein. This sample carries roughly 220,000 distinct CDR3 sequences, less than 40% of them seen once, and the ten largest clones take over 3.5%. Sequenced: axillary lymph node tissue. Source of these receptors: a female donor with breast cancer. Some clones in this sample may be carry-over from other donors' samples. Each CDR3 is given with its conserved first and last residue. Fields, in order: clone size, V gene, CDR3 protein. Rows give clone size only sometimes, using once, few, many, or a class for an expanded clone.

abundance: -; v_gene: TRBV14; CDR3aa: CASSQGLAGGSEDTQYF
abundance: many; v_gene: TRBV20-1; CDR3aa: CSARLTSGRADTQYF
abundance: many; v_gene: TRBV10-1; CDR3aa: CASSPGGLGELFF
abundance: many; v_gene: TRBV7-9; CDR3aa: CASSFGDRVNEQYF
abundance: -; v_gene: TRBV12-3/TRBV12-4; CDR3aa: CASSSPGGGDIQYF
abundance: -; v_gene: TRBV28; CDR3aa: CASRPGQEAWQPQHF
abundance: -; v_gene: TRBV2; CDR3aa: CASQSQGGYTF
abundance: many; v_gene: TRBV15; CDR3aa: CATSRDVGPYNEQFF
abundance: -; v_gene: TRBV12-3/TRBV12-4; CDR3aa: CASSLVTGEYTIYF
abundance: many; v_gene: TRBV29-1; CDR3aa: CSATGARGGELFF
abundance: many; v_gene: TRBV4-2; CDR3aa: CASSPTPGSTGELFF
abundance: many; v_gene: TRBV4-1; CDR3aa: CASSQDASGDEQFF
abundance: few; v_gene: TRBV9; CDR3aa: CASSPRQGDPETPYF
abundance: many; v_gene: TRBV6-1; CDR3aa: CASREVGAGETQYF
abundance: -; v_gene: TRBV14; CDR3aa: CASSPTFSGNTIYF
abundance: -; v_gene: TRBV4-2; CDR3aa: CASSQEGLAGLYYNEQFF
abundance: many; v_gene: TRBV29-1; CDR3aa: CSAVVAGETQYF
abundance: many; v_gene: TRBV20-1; CDR3aa: CSARPRTGVYEQYF
abundance: few; v_gene: TRBV2; CDR3aa: CASRKGRENFPLHF
abundance: many; v_gene: TRBV11-2; CDR3aa: CASRGQTWYNEQFF